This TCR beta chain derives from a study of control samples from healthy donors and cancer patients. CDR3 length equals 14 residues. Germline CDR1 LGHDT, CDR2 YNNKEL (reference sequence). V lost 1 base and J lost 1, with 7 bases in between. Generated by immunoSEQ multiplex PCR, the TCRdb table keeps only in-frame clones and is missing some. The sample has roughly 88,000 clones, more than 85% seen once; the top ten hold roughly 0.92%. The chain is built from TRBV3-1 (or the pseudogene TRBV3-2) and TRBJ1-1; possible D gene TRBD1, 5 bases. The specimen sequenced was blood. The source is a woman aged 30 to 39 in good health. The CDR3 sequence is CASSQVGGNTEAFF. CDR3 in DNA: TGTGCCAGCAGCCAAGTCGGGGGGAACACTGAAGCTTTCTTT.